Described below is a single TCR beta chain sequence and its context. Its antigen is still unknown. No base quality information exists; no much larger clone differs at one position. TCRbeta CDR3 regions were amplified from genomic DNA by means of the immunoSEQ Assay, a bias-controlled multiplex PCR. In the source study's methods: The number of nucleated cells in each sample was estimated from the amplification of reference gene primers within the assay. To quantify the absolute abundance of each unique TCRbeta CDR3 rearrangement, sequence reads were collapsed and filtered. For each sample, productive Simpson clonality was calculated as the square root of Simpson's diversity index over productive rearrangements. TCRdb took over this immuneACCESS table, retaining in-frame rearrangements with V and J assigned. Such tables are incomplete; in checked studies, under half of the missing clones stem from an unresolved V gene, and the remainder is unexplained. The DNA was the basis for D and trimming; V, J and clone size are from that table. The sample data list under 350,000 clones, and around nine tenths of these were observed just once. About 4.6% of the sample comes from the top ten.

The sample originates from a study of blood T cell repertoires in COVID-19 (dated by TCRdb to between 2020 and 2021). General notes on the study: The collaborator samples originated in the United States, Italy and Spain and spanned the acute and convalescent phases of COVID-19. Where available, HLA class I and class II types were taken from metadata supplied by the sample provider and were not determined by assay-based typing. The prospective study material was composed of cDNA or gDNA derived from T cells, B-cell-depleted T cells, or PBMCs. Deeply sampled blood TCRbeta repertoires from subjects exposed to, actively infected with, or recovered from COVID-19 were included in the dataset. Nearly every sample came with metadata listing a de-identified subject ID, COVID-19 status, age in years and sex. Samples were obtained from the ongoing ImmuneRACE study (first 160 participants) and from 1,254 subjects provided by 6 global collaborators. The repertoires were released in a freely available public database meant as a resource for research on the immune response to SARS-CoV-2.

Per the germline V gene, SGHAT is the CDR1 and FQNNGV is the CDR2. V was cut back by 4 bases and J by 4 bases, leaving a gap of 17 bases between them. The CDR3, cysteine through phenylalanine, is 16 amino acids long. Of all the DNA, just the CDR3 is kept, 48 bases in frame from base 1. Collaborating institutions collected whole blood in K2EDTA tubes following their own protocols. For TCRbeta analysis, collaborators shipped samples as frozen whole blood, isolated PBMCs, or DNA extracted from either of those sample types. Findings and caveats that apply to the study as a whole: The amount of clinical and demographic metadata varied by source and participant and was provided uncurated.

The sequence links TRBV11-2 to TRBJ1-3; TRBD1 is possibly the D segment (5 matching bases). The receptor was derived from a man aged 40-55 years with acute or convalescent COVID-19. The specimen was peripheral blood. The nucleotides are TGTGCCAGCAGCTCTCTTCAGGGAATGGGAGGAAACACCATATATTTT. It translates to CASSSLQGMGGNTIYF.